The source of this T cell receptor (beta chain) is a study of T-cell reconstitution after alpha-beta-depleted transplantation in children. Points from the study as a whole: Surviving recipient T cells and thymic progenitors produced the high day-60 TCRbeta diversity seen in some patients. Approximately two months post-transplant, alpha-beta T cells reportedly originated from several hundred expanded graft clones. Once a year had passed after transplant, T-cell counts and diversity came mostly from newly produced T cells.

In its sample, this clonotype was seen a few times. Its antigen is not identified. The CDR3 contains 14 residues. The J segment lost 2 bases and the V segment lost 4 bases, leaving 6 bases of the junction unmatched. Germline CDR1 reads SGHRS; CDR2 reads YFSETQ. The library targeted TCRbeta and was prepared with unique molecular identifiers. TCRdb ran MiXCR on the PCR reads and lists one entry per CDR3 protein. The sample includes just under 250,000 distinct CDR3 sequences, roughly 25% of them seen just once. The origin of this receptor is a girl aged 2-10 years with Fanconi anemia, due to receive a stem cell transplant. The sample here was PBMCs, taken before TCRalphabeta/CD19-depleted stem cell transplant. V and J are TRBV5-1 and TRBJ2-7, with 7 bases matching TRBD2. The CDR3 here is CASSDWRGTYEQYF. CDR3 nucleotide sequence: TGCGCCAGCAGCGATTGGCGGGGGACCTACGAGCAGTACTTC.